This T cell receptor (beta chain) came from a study of cytomegalovirus exposure and HLA in healthy donors. Study results and caveats: As a later analysis revealed, most CMV-associated TCR beta chains appeared HLA-restricted. Because they were indistinguishable, some V segments, including TRBV6-2 and TRBV6-3, were excluded.

A multiplex PCR was run with 60 Vbeta primers and 13 Jbeta primers. Produced via immunoSEQ multiplex PCR; TCRdb's table is partial and in-frame only. Here the sample spans 150,000 to 250,000 clones, 70% to 80% being singletons. In regard to this clone: Its antigen is still unknown.

Unmatched junction bases numbered 7, after V lost 3 bases and J lost 6 bases. Germline CDR1 and CDR2: SGHNT and YYREEE (reference sequence). There are 15 residues in the CDR3. Sequences were obtained from PBMCs. This clonotype was obtained from a woman aged 25 to 39 in good health and CMV-seropositive. V gene TRBV5-4 combines with J gene TRBJ2-1, with 9 positions matching TRBD1. CDR3 DNA: TGTGCCAGCAGCTCAGGGGGACAGGGTTTCAATGAGCAGTTCTTC. Its protein is CASSSGGQGFNEQFF.